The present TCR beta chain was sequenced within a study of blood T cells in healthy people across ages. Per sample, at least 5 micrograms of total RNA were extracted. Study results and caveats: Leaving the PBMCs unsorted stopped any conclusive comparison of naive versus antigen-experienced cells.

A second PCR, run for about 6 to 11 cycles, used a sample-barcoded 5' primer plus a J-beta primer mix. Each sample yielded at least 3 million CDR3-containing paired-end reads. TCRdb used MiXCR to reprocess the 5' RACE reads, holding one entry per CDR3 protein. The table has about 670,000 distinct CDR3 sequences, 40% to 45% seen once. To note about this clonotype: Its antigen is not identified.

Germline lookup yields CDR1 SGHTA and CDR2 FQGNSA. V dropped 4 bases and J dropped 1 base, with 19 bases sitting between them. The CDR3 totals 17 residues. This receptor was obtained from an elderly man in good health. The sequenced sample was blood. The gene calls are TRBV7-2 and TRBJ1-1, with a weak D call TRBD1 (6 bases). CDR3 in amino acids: CASSSRSSGGANTEAFF. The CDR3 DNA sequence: TGTGCCAGCAGCTCTAGGAGTTCTGGGGGGGCGAACACTGAAGCTTTCTTT.